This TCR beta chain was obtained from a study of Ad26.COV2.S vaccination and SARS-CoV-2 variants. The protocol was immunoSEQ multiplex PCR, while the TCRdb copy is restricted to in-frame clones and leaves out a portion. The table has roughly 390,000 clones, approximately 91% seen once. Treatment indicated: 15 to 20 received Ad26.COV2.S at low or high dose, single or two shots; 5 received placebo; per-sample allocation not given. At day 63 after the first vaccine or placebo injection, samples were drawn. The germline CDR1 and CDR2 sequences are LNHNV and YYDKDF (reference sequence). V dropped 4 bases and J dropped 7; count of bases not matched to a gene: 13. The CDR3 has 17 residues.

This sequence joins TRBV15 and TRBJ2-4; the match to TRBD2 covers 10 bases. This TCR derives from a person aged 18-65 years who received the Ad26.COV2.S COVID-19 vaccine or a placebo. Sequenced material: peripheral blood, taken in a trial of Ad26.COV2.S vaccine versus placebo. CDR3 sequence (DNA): TGTGCCACCAGCAAAGGGACTGGGACTAGCGAGTTGAACATTCAGTACTTC. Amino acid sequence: CATSKGTGTSELNIQYF.